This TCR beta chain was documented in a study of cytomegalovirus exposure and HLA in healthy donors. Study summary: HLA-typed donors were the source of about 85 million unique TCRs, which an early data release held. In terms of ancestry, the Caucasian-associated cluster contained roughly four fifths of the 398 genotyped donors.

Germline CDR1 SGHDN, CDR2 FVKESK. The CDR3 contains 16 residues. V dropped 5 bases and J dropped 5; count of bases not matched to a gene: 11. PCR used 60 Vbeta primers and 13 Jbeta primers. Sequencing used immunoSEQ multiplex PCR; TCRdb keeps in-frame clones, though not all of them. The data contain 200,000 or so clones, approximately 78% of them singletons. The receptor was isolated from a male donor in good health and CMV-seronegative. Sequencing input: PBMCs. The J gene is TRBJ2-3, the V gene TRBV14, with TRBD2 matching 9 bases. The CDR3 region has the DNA TGTGCCAGCAGCAACCAGTTACTAGCGGGTAGAGATACGCAGTATTTT. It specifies CASSNQLLAGRDTQYF.